Below are 5 T cell receptor beta chains sequenced from a single sample in a study of blood T cell repertoires in COVID-19. The data were produced by immunoSEQ multiplex PCR, yet TCRdb's version contains in-frame clones alone and is incomplete. In the table there are about 130,000 clones, around 83% of which are singletons. The sample comprised peripheral blood. The source is a woman between 50 and 59 years old with acute or convalescent COVID-19.

The chain links TRBV27 to TRBJ2-7, with TRBD2 as a possible D gene (7 bases). CDR1 is MNHEY, CDR2 SMNVEV, per germline (reference sequence). The V end was cut by 6 bases, the J end by 6 bases, with 33 bases between. This CDR3 contains 19 residues. The CDR3 here is CASRGGGGTGTHQRGEQYF. Written as DNA, the CDR3 is TGTGCCAGCAGAGGAGGGGGAGGGACCGGGACGCATCAACGGGGCGAGCAGTACTTC.

The chain is built from TRBV28 and TRBJ1-1, with 12 bases identical to TRBD1. Germline V gene data show CDR1 as MDHEN and CDR2 as SYDVKM. The V and J ends lost 2 bases and 4 bases, in that order; junction bases with no gene match: 5. The CDR3 loop spans 16 amino acids. The CDR3 is CASSLAGTGGRTEAFF. CDR3 sequence (DNA): TGTGCCAGCAGTTTAGCGGGGACAGGGGGCCGCACTGAAGCTTTCTTT. Drawing the rest from reference TRBV28 and TRBJ1-1, the complete variable domain is DVKVTQSSRYLVKRTGEKVFLECVQDMDHENMFWYRQDPGLGLRLIYFSYDVKMKEKGDIPEGYSVSREKKERFSLILESASTNQTSMYLCASSLAGTGGRTEAFFGQGTRLTVV.

The chain uses TRBV5-1 and TRBJ1-1, with D unclear. Trimming stripped 4 bases from V and 1 base from J, with 11 bases between. Germline CDR1 is SGHRS and CDR2 is YFSETQ. This CDR3 has 14 amino acids. The CDR3: CASSQSTRNTEAFF. Here the CDR3 DNA reads TGCGCCAGCAGCCAATCGACACGGAACACTGAAGCTTTCTTT. The variable domain in full, with the rest retrieved from reference TRBV5-1 and TRBJ1-1, is KAGVTQTPRYLIKTRGQQVTLSCSPISGHRSVSWYQQTPGQGLQFLFEYFSETQRNKGNFPGRFSGRQFSNSRSEMNVSTLELGDSALYLCASSQSTRNTEAFFGQGTRLTVV.

V is TRBV3-1 (or the pseudogene TRBV3-2) and J is TRBJ1-2; 7 bases fit TRBD1. V lost 2 bases to trimming and J lost 4 bases; unmatched junction nucleotides: 4. The CDR3 totals 14 residues. Germline V CDR1 and CDR2: LGHDT, YNNKEL (reference sequence). DNA of the CDR3: TGTGCCAGCAGCCAATTTAAGGGGGCCTATGGCTACACCTTC. Translation gives CASSQFKGAYGYTF.

The rearrangement uses TRBV11-2 and TRBJ1-3; tentatively, D is TRBD1 (6 bases). The germline V gene has CDR1 SGHAT and CDR2 FQNNGV. V gave up 5 bases and J gave up 3 bases, with 14 bases separating them. This CDR3 comprises 15 residues. CDR3 protein: CASSPRRGGGNTIYF. CDR3 nucleotide sequence: TGTGCCAGCAGCCCAAGAAGGGGGGGTGGAAACACCATATATTTT.